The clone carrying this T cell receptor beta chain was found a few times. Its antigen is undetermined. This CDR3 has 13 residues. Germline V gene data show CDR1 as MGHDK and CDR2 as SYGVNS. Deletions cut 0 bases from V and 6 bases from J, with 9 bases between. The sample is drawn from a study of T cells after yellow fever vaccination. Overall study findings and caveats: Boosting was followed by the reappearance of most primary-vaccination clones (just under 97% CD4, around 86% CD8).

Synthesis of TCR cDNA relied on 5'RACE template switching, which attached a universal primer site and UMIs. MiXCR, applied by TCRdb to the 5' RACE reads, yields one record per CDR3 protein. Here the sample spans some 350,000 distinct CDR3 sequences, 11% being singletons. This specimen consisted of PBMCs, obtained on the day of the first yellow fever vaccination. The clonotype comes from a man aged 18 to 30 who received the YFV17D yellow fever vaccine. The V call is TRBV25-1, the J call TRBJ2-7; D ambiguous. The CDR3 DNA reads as TGTGCCAGCAGTGAATATAAGCTATGCGAGCAGTACGTC. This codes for CASSEYKLCEQYV.